Ten or more counts support the clone carrying this TCR beta chain. Its antigen is currently unknown. Germline values: CDR1 MNHEY, CDR2 SMNVEV (reference sequence). There are 12 residues in the CDR3. The V end lost 7 bases, the J end lost 6 bases, and 9 bases lay between the germline ends. This table comes from immunoSEQ multiplex PCR, and its TCRdb copy is limited to in-frame clones, with some not included. This sample has over 20,000 clones, each found more than once. These data come from a study of T cells after posttransplantation cyclophosphamide. Whole-study results and caveats: TRB overlap between skin or GI tissue T cells and blood was limited. After PTCy, TRB diversity resembled that of CNI/methotrexate controls.

On the day of bone marrow donation, the related graft donor provided peripheral blood. The clonotype comes from a man aged 45-65 years in good health, CMV-negative, and a related stem cell transplant donor. Sequenced: PBMCs. The genes are TRBV27 and TRBJ2-2, with TRBD2 as a possible D gene (5 bases). CDR3 nucleotides: TGTGCCAGCAATAGCGCTGCCGGGGAGCTGTTTTTT. Translating it yields CASNSAAGELFF.